This T cell receptor (beta chain) was sequenced in a study of T cell responses to AZD1222 COVID-19 vaccine. As regards this clone: Its antigen is not known.

Study conclusions and caveats: Repertoire sampling happened only post peak T cell response. Nearly half of unique spike-specific TCRs reportedly avoided B.1.351 and B.1.1.7 mutated regions. Possibly, clonal diversity was underestimated; donors were largely white British and included more females.

Second-dose schedules of about 4 or about 12 weeks were combined. Some clones are missing from TCRdb's copy, which holds only in-frame ones; the method was immunoSEQ multiplex PCR. The sample contains about 200,000 clones, about nine tenths of which appear only once. The input for sequencing was peripheral blood, taken 28 days after the second AZD1222 dose. The clonotype originates from an adult who received the AZD1222 COVID-19 vaccine.

CDR3 DNA: TGTGCCTGGAGTGAAAACTACGAGCAGTACTTC. This translates into CAWSENYEQYF. This chain uses TRBV30 with TRBJ2-7, with no clear D. CDR3 length: 11 amino acids. V was clipped by 1 base and J by 3 bases, with 4 bases between them. Germline V gene lookup returns CDR1 GTSNPN and CDR2 SVGIG (reference sequence).